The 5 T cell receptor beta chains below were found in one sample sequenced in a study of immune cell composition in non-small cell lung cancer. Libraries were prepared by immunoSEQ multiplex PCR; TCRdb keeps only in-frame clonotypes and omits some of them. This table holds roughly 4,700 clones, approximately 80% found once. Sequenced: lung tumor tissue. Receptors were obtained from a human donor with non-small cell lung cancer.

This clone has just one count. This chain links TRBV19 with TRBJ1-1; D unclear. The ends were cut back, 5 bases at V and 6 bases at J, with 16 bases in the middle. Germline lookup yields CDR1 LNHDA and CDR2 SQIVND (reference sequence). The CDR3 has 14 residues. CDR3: CASSLPRMTAEAFF. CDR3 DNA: TGTGCCAGTAGTCTTCCCAGGATGACGGCTGAAGCTTTCTTT.

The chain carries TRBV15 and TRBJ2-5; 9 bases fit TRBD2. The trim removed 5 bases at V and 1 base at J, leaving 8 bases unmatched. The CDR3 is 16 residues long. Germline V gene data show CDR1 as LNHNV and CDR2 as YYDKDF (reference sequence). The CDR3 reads CATSGGVAGAQETQYF. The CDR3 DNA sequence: TGTGCCACCAGCGGAGGGGTAGCGGGGGCCCAAGAGACCCAGTACTTC. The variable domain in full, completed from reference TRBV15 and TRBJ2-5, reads DAMVIQNPRYQVTQFGKPVTLSCSQTLNHNVMYWYQQKSSQAPKLLFHYYDKDFNNEADTPDNFQSRRPNTSFCFLDIRSPGLGDTAMYLCATSGGVAGAQETQYFGPGTRLLVL.

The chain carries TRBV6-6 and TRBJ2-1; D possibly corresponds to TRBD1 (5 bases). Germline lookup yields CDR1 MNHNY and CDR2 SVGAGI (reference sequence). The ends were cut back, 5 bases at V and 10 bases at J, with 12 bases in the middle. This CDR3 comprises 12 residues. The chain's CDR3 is CASSPLGEEQFF. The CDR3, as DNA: TGTGCCAGCAGTCCCCTAGGGGAAGAGCAGTTCTTC.

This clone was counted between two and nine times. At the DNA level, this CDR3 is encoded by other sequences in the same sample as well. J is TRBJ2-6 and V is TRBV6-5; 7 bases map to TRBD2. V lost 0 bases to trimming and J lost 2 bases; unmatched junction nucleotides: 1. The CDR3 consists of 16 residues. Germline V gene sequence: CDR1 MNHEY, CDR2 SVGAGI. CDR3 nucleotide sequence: TGTGCCAGCAGTTACTCGGCGGGAGCTGGGGCCAACGTCCTGACTTTC. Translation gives CASSYSAGAGANVLTF.

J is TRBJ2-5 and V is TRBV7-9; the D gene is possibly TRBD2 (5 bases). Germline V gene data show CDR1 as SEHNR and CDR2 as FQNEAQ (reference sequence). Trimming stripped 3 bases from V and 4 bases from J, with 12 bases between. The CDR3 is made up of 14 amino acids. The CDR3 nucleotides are TGTGCCAGCAGCTTCCCAGCGGTCCCAGAGACCCAGTACTTC. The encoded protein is CASSFPAVPETQYF.